These 22 T cell receptor beta chains originate from one sample sequenced in a study of cytomegalovirus exposure and HLA in healthy donors. The PCR ran on 60 Vbeta and 13 Jbeta primers. The repertoire was sequenced with immunoSEQ multiplex PCR; TCRdb's copy has only in-frame clones and lacks some. The top ten hold 1.5% of the sample, which has about 120,000 clones, over 75% seen once. Sequencing was performed on PBMCs. These receptors all come from a woman between 18 and 30 years old in good health and CMV-seronegative.

The chain links TRBV4-3 to TRBJ1-3, with TRBD1 identical over 7 bases. The CDR3 runs 15 residues. Germline lookup yields CDR1 LGHNA and CDR2 YSLEER. Losses at the gene ends were 4 bases for V and 0 bases for J; bases not matched to a gene: 3. The CDR3 reads CASSPGTASGNTIYF. CDR3 nucleotide sequence: TGCGCCAGCAGCCCTGGGACAGCCTCTGGAAACACCATATATTTT.

This chain connects TRBV6-5 to TRBJ2-3; D might be TRBD1 (6 bases). V was pared by 4 bases and J by 2 bases, with 13 bases between. CDR3 size: 15 residues. Germline V lookup: CDR1 MNHEY, CDR2 SVGAGI. CDR3 bases: TGTGCCAGCAGTTCCAGGACAGAGAACACAGATACGCAGTATTTT. Protein: CASSSRTENTDTQYF.

The J gene is TRBJ1-1, the V gene TRBV29-1, with 11 bases aligning to TRBD1. After removal of 1 base from V and 3 bases from J, the junction contained 4 bases not matched to a gene. This CDR3 comprises 15 residues. Germline CDR1 is SQVTM and CDR2 is ANQGSEA. This CDR3 is CSVEGTGGLHTEAFF. The CDR3 DNA is TGCAGCGTTGAAGGGACAGGGGGCTTGCACACTGAAGCTTTCTTT.

The rearrangement joins TRBV6-6 to TRBJ2-1, with D unclear. Germline CDR1 and CDR2: MNHNY and SVGAGI (reference sequence). Trimming took off 2 bases at V and 0 bases at J, with 11 bases between the two ends. This CDR3 region has 16 residues. CDR3 sequence: CASSYVPSPSYNEQFF. The CDR3 nucleotides are TGTGCCAGCAGTTACGTCCCCTCCCCCTCCTACAATGAGCAGTTCTTC.

The chain carries TRBV5-5 and TRBJ2-7; TRBD1 matches at 8 bases. The CDR3 runs 15 residues. Germline lookup yields CDR1 SGHKS and CDR2 YYEKEE (reference sequence). The junction had 7 bases not matched to a gene; V was cut back by 1 base and J by 4 bases. The CDR3 DNA is TGTGCCAGCAGCTTGCAGGGGGCGAGAGTTTACGAGCAGTACTTC. Its translation: CASSLQGARVYEQYF.

This clone has only one observation. The chain employs TRBV6-5 and TRBJ1-1, with TRBD1 identical over 8 bases. CDR3 size: 13 residues. The V gene end was trimmed by 8 bases and the J gene end by 4 bases; junction bases not matched to a gene: 6. Germline CDR1 MNHEY, CDR2 SVGAGI. CDR3 region: CASGPDRVTEAFF. The CDR3 coding sequence is TGTGCCAGCGGTCCGGACAGGGTCACTGAAGCTTTCTTT.

J is TRBJ2-5 and V is TRBV6-1; 7 bases match TRBD1. This CDR3 has 13 residues. After removal of 6 bases from V and 5 bases from J, the junction contained 6 bases not matched to a gene. In germline, CDR1 is MNHNS, CDR2 SASEGT. CDR3 loop: CASRVGQMETQYF. The CDR3 DNA sequence: TGTGCCAGCAGGGTGGGACAGATGGAGACCCAGTACTTC.

The chain combines TRBV6-1 with TRBJ2-3; TRBD2 aligns across 10 bases. CDR1 and CDR2 (germline): MNHNS, SASEGT. This CDR3 has 14 amino acids. V dropped 11 bases and J dropped 0; count of bases not matched to a gene: 5. The CDR3 is CAGGTSASTDTQYF. The CDR3 nucleotides are TGTGCCGGGGGGACTAGCGCGAGCACAGATACGCAGTATTTT.

The V gene is TRBV11-2, the J gene TRBJ1-1; D possibly corresponds to TRBD1 (6 bases). Per the germline V gene, CDR1 is SGHAT and CDR2 is FQNNGV. V dropped 4 bases and J dropped 1 base, with 16 bases sitting between them. This CDR3 is 16 amino acids long. The CDR3 sequence: CASSSLPIRGNTEAFF. In DNA form, the CDR3 reads TGTGCCAGCAGCTCCCTTCCGATCAGGGGGAACACTGAAGCTTTCTTT.

The V call is TRBV5-1, the J call TRBJ2-6; TRBD1 might be the D (5 bases). Germline loops: CDR1 SGHRS, CDR2 YFSETQ. Deletions cut 1 base from V and 0 bases from J, with 17 bases between. This CDR3 has 19 amino acids. The CDR3 is CASSLRPQGAPSGANVLTF. Here the CDR3 DNA reads TGCGCCAGCAGCTTGCGCCCCCAAGGGGCGCCCTCTGGGGCCAACGTCCTGACTTTC.

The chain couples TRBV7-9 to TRBJ2-7; 7 positions agree with TRBD2. Germline values: CDR1 SEHNR, CDR2 FQNEAQ (reference sequence). The length of the CDR3 is 15 residues. Germline trimming cut 5 bases from V and 2 bases from J; bases unmatched to any gene: 9. In nucleotides, the CDR3 is TGTGCCAGCAGCCTAACCCGGGGGGATCCCTACGAGCAGTACTTC. This sequence encodes CASSLTRGDPYEQYF.

This rearrangement joins TRBV4-1 to TRBJ1-1; TRBD1 matches 9 bases. V lost 5 bases and J lost 6; bases outside the gene matches: 7. CDR1 and CDR2 (germline): MGHRA, YSYEKL. The length of the CDR3 is 14 residues. The CDR3 DNA reads as TGCGCCAGCAGCTTCCCCGGGACAGGGTCTGAAGCTTTCTTT. Protein: CASSFPGTGSEAFF.

This chain joins TRBV7-9 and TRBJ1-5; possible D gene TRBD1, 6 bases. The CDR3 spans 13 residues. The germline gives CDR1 SEHNR, CDR2 FQNEAQ (reference sequence). Trimming left V 5 bases short and J 7 bases short, with 12 bases between. This chain's CDR3 is CASSDDRSQPQHF. The CDR3 region has the DNA TGTGCCAGCAGCGATGACAGGTCGCAGCCCCAGCATTTT.

The chain couples TRBV5-1 to TRBJ2-1, with unresolved D. V shed 1 base and J shed 7 bases, with 9 bases lying between them. Germline assignment: CDR1 SGHRS and CDR2 YFSETQ. The CDR3 extends over 13 amino acids. The CDR3 sequence: CASSLRQVNEQFF. The DNA for the CDR3 is TGCGCCAGCAGCTTGCGCCAGGTTAATGAGCAGTTCTTC.

This rearrangement joins TRBV5-1 to TRBJ1-4; no firm D call. CDR3 length equals 13 residues. V was clipped by 4 bases and J by 6 bases, with 10 bases between them. CDR1 is SGHRS and CDR2 is YFSETQ in the germline V gene. This CDR3 is CASSRSTDEKLFF. In nucleotides, the CDR3 is TGCGCCAGCAGCCGTTCTACAGATGAAAAACTGTTTTTT.

V and J are TRBV7-9 and TRBJ1-2, with 7 bases lining up with TRBD1. V gave up 1 base and J gave up 4 bases; unmatched junction bases: 6. This CDR3 is 15 amino acids long. CDR1 is SEHNR, CDR2 FQNEAQ, per germline (reference sequence). The CDR3 is CASSLDGQDIYGYTF. Here the CDR3 DNA reads TGTGCCAGCAGCTTAGATGGACAGGATATCTATGGCTACACCTTC.

About this clone itself: A read error may account for a junction end that differs from germline. V gene TRBV7-9 combines with J gene TRBJ2-2, with TRBD2 identical over 10 bases. This CDR3 is 17 amino acids long. Germline lookup yields CDR1 SEHNR and CDR2 FQNEAQ (reference sequence). CDR3 amino acids: CSSSLEPSGGLIGELFF. The CDR3 nucleotides are TGTTCCAGCAGCTTAGAGCCTAGCGGGGGCTTGATCGGGGAGCTGTTTTTT.

The chain is built from TRBV7-2 and TRBJ2-3; possibly TRBD1 for D (6 bases). CDR3 size: 15 residues. Trimming pared 3 bases from V and 2 bases from J, leaving 12 bases between. Germline CDR1 is SGHTA and CDR2 is FQGNSA. The DNA for the CDR3 is TGTGCCAGCAGCTTGTGGGGGCGCGCCACAGATACGCAGTATTTT. As protein: CASSLWGRATDTQYF.

The rearrangement uses TRBV30 and TRBJ1-6, with 10 bases that match TRBD1. Germline V gene sequence: CDR1 GTSNPN, CDR2 SVGIG (reference sequence). CDR3 size: 17 residues. Unmatched junction bases numbered 13, after V lost 2 bases and J lost 9 bases. CDR3 nucleotides: TGTGCCTGGAGTCTAACGCACTGGACAGGGGGGTCTTCACCCCTCCACTTT. Translating it yields CAWSLTHWTGGSSPLHF.

The chain couples TRBV29-1 to TRBJ1-1; D remains ambiguous. The CDR3 has 12 residues. CDR1 and CDR2 (germline): SQVTM, ANQGSEA. The ends were cut back, 5 bases at V and 5 bases at J, with 12 bases in the middle. The CDR3 DNA is TGCAGCGTTTTTGAGGGTGGAACTGAAGCTTTCTTT. It codes for CSVFEGGTEAFF.

The chain recombines TRBV7-9 with TRBJ2-1; 9 bases line up with TRBD1. With V trimmed by 3 bases and J by 3 bases, 9 bases remained unmatched. Germline V lookup: CDR1 SEHNR, CDR2 FQNEAQ (reference sequence). The CDR3 extends over 17 amino acids. Here the CDR3 DNA reads TGTGCCAGCAGCTTTAATTCAGGGACAGGGAGCTACAATGAGCAGTTCTTC. As protein: CASSFNSGTGSYNEQFF. Filled out from reference TRBV7-9 and TRBJ2-1, the complete variable domain reads DTGVSQNPRHKITKRGQNVTFRCDPISEHNRLYWYRQTLGQGPEFLTYFQNEAQLEKSRLLSDRFSAERPKGSFSTLEIQRTEQGDSAMYLCASSFNSGTGSYNEQFFGPGTRLTVL.

V and J are TRBV6-1 and TRBJ2-3; D possibly corresponds to TRBD1 (6 bases). The CDR3 consists of 17 residues. Trimming took 5 bases from V and 2 from J, leaving 20 bases between them. The germline V gene encodes CDR1 MNHNS and CDR2 SASEGT. CDR3 amino acids: CASSQVPGHHPTDTQYF. In DNA, the CDR3 is TGTGCCAGCAGTCAAGTTCCGGGACATCATCCCACAGATACGCAGTATTTT.